This is a list of T cell receptor beta chains from one sample in a study of blood T cell repertoires in COVID-19. The protocol was immunoSEQ multiplex PCR, while the TCRdb copy is restricted to in-frame clones and leaves out a portion. The top ten clones hold 2.2% of a sample with 300,000 or so clones, 80% to 95% of them seen once. Sequenced input: peripheral blood. These receptors were collected from a woman aged 25 to 45 with COVID-19, enrolled during active disease. Both conserved end residues are trimmed from each CDR3. Fields, in order: V gene, J gene, CDR3 protein.

V: TRBV19; J: TRBJ2-1; CDR3: ASRLFGTSGRASYNEQF
V: TRBV6-1; J: TRBJ2-3; CDR3: ASSEGSRRGDTQY
V: TRBV4-2; J: TRBJ1-5; CDR3: ASSQDGDSSNQPQH
V: TRBV24-1; J: TRBJ2-2; CDR3: ATSQGAKTGELF
V: TRBV10-2; J: TRBJ2-7; CDR3: ASSHVSGALEQY
V: TRBV30; J: TRBJ2-6; CDR3: AWRTVSGANVLT
V: TRBV5-1; J: TRBJ2-1; CDR3: ASSLALAGSYEQF
V: TRBV3-1/TRBV3-2; J: TRBJ1-2; CDR3: ASSQTFQQGSYGYT
V: TRBV5-1; J: TRBJ1-2; CDR3: ASSAGQGAGYT
V: TRBV19; J: TRBJ2-5; CDR3: ASSTGQGYEETQY
V: TRBV6-1; J: TRBJ1-6; CDR3: ASSEVWTGVSPLH
V: TRBV7-2; J: TRBJ1-5; CDR3: ASSLGQGGQPQH
V: TRBV3-1/TRBV3-2; J: TRBJ1-3; CDR3: ASSQDFAGGSGNTIY
V: TRBV2; J: TRBJ2-4; CDR3: AGGTSLGPNIQY
V: TRBV2; J: TRBJ1-2; CDR3: ASSDPGYGYT
V: TRBV9; J: TRBJ2-7; CDR3: ASSAGLTSYEQY
V: TRBV27; J: TRBJ1-3; CDR3: ASSFKGGNTIY
V: TRBV19; J: TRBJ1-1; CDR3: ASSMGYRGVSTEAF
V: TRBV12-2; J: TRBJ1-1; CDR3: ASRPSTGGNTEAF
V: TRBV30; J: TRBJ1-4; CDR3: AWNPGQEATNEKLF
V: TRBV5-4; J: TRBJ2-5; CDR3: ASRSPGETQY
V: TRBV20-1; J: TRBJ2-3; CDR3: SASMRGPEGPDTQY
V: TRBV15; J: TRBJ2-5; CDR3: ATSRAEGLGETQY
V: TRBV5-8; J: TRBJ2-7; CDR3: ASSLSDRVYEQY
V: TRBV2; J: TRBJ1-1; CDR3: ASSLQGEDTEAF
V: TRBV14; J: TRBJ2-7; CDR3: ASSRGTSGYGEQY
V: TRBV6-5; J: TRBJ1-1; CDR3: ASSYKTGLMNTEAF
V: TRBV7-9; J: TRBJ1-1; CDR3: ASSQQAEAF
V: TRBV5-1; J: TRBJ1-1; CDR3: ASSWTGSAEAF
V: TRBV5-4; J: TRBJ1-1; CDR3: ASSTGLDTEAF
V: TRBV3-1/TRBV3-2; J: TRBJ2-5; CDR3: ASSPGLATETQY
V: TRBV19; J: TRBJ1-1; CDR3: ASSIQGMNTEAF
V: TRBV2; J: TRBJ1-2; CDR3: ASSQEAAYGYT
V: TRBV28; J: TRBJ2-1; CDR3: ASSSGLAGTQGV
V: TRBV7-6; J: TRBJ1-3; CDR3: ASSSPSSGNTIY
V: TRBV21-1; J: TRBJ1-1; CDR3: ASSKGRLMGGTEAF
V: TRBV24-1; J: TRBJ2-1; CDR3: ATSVGGFEQF
V: TRBV30; J: TRBJ2-7; CDR3: AWRASGRGSYEQY
V: TRBV12-3/TRBV12-4; J: TRBJ1-1; CDR3: AIKTGTATEAF
V: TRBV7-8; J: TRBJ1-2; CDR3: ASSLAVTGGRAGGYT
V: TRBV6-5; J: TRBJ2-3; CDR3: ASEGQVHTDTQY